The source of this T cell receptor (beta chain) is a study of control samples from healthy donors and cancer patients. Deletions cut 0 bases from V and 2 bases from J, with 12 bases between. CDR1 and CDR2 (germline): SGDLS, YYNGEE. The CDR3 totals 15 residues. The method was immunoSEQ multiplex PCR; TCRdb's version includes in-frame clones alone and lacks a portion of them. The sample records roughly 450,000 clones, around 90% being singletons. This receptor was identified in a man aged 40-49 years with head and neck cancer. The material sequenced was PBMCs. This rearrangement joins TRBV9 to TRBJ2-7; D perhaps matches TRBD2 (5 bases). The CDR3: CASSVEAAPAYEQYF. Here the CDR3 DNA reads TGTGCCAGCAGCGTAGAAGCGGCCCCCGCCTACGAGCAGTACTTC. The full variable domain, its missing parts supplied by reference TRBV9 and TRBJ2-7, is DSGVTQTPKHLITATGQRVTLRCSPRSGDLSVYWYQQSLDQGLQFLIQYYNGEERAKGNILERFSAQQFPDLHSELNLSSLELGDSALYFCASSVEAAPAYEQYFGPGTRLTVT.